This TCR beta chain was sequenced for a study of blood T cells in healthy people across ages. This CDR3 region has 16 residues. Germline-derived CDR1 and CDR2 are DFQATT and SNEGSKA (reference sequence). The use of a sample-barcoded 5' primer and a J-beta primer mix characterized a second PCR of roughly 6 to 11 cycles. TCRdb ran MiXCR on the 5' RACE reads and lists one entry per CDR3 protein. Of some 1.5 million distinct CDR3 sequences in the sample, approximately 39% were seen once. As for this clonotype: Its antigen remains unidentified. The junction and the germline gene differ at one end; a read error may be behind it.

Study findings and constraints: Higher naive T cell percentage went strongly together with higher TCR beta diversity. As age increased, TCR beta diversity per million T cells fell in a roughly linear fashion. It was the long-lived donors that had more naive CD4+ cells and higher diversity than aged donors.

This receptor was obtained from a woman between 18 and 30 years old in good health. This chain joins TRBV20-1 and TRBJ1-1; D is unresolved. Sequencing was carried out using blood. Here the CDR3 reads CSARESSSWGYTEAFF. The CDR3 DNA reads as TGCAGCGCTAGAGAGTCGTCCTCCTGGGGTTACACTGAAGCTTTCTTT.